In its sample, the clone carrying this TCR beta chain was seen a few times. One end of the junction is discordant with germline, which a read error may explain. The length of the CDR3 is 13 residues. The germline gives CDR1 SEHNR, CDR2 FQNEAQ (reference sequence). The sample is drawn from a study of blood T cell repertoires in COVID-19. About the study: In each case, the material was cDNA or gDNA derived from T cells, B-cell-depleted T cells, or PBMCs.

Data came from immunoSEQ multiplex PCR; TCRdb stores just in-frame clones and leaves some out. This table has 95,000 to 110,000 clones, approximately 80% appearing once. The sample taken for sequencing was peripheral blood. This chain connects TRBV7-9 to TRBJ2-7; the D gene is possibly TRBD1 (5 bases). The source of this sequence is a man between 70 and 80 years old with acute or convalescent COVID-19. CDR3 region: CASSETGQGYLHF. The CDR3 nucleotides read TGTGCCAGCAGCGAAACCGGACAAGGGTATCTGCACTTC.